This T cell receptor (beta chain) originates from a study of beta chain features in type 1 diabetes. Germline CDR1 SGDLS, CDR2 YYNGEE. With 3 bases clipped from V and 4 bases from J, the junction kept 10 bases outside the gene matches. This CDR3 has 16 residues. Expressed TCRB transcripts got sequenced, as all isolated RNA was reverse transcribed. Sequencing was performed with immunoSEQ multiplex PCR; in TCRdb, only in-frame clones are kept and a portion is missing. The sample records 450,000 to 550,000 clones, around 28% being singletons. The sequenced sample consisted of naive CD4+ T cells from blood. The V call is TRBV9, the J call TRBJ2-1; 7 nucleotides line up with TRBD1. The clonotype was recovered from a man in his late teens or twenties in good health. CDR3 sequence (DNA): TGTGCCAGCAGCGCTAGAGGACAGGAAAGATACAATGAGCAGTTCTTC. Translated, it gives CASSARGQERYNEQFF.